This TCR beta chain was captured by sequencing in a study of circulating tumor DNA in untreated peripheral T-cell lymphoma (dated by TCRdb to the early 2020s). Results and caveats for the whole study, not just this receptor: Tumor-specific clonotypes were found in roughly three quarters of patients, coming from around 86% of baseline tissues and around 67% of baseline serum samples.

The library was obtained by the immunoSEQ multiplex PCR assay. TCRdb limited this immuneACCESS table to in-frame rearrangements with V and J called. A share of clones is missing; checked studies link under half to unresolved V genes, and the rest is unexplained. The sample yields approximately 8,900 clones; around four fifths were counted once. The top ten clonotypes cover roughly 2.1% of the sample. Points on this clone: Its antigen specificity is not known. The sample holds no much larger clone one base away, and base qualities are not on file.

CDR1 and CDR2 are drawn from the germline V gene: MNHGY, SAAAGT. V sheds 6 bases and J sheds 6 bases, leaving 19 bases between their ends. The CDR3 has 15 amino acids, counting the end cysteine and phenylalanine. CDR3 DNA only is kept here, 45 bases in frame from base 1. Tumor-specific TCR clonotypes were identified by sequencing baseline tumor tissue collected before treatment. To monitor patients with peripheral T-cell lymphoma who were getting frontline treatment on a trial, the study applied next-generation sequencing to T-cell receptor sequences. Material for sequencing was tumor tissue. In this chain, TRBV6-8 is recombined with TRBJ2-3, with a weak D call of TRBD2 (5 bases match). This sequence originates from a human donor with peripheral T-cell lymphoma. The DNA reads as follows: TGTGCCAGCAGATCGACTAACCTTGGGGTGGATACGCAGTATTTT. This yields the protein CASRSTNLGVDTQYF.